This T cell receptor (beta chain) was identified in a study of shared T cell receptors in the human thymus. Trimming cost V 6 bases and J 1 base, with 13 bases left between them. The CDR3 sequence is 15 residues long. Looked up from germline, CDR1 is SGDLS and CDR2 is YYNGEE. TCRdb's copy holds only in-frame clones and misses some; the assay was immunoSEQ multiplex PCR. This table has 700,000 or so clones, approximately 85% appearing once. The sample was also reused in another study, on human thymus T cells. That investigation notes: From resections taken during corrective heart surgery, the thymus tissue was obtained. Thymic as well as blood repertoires seemed to favor certain V and J genes unevenly.

Sequenced input: thymocytes. This receptor was identified in a girl in the first two years of life with a congenital heart defect. V usage is TRBV9 and J usage is TRBJ2-2; unclear D gene. The CDR3 DNA sequence: TGTGCCAGCACCCGTCTACCTAAGAACACCGGGGAGCTGTTTTTT. Protein sequence: CASTRLPKNTGELFF. The full variable domain, its missing parts supplied by reference TRBV9 and TRBJ2-2, is DSGVTQTPKHLITATGQRVTLRCSPRSGDLSVYWYQQSLDQGLQFLIQYYNGEERAKGNILERFSAQQFPDLHSELNLSSLELGDSALYFCASTRLPKNTGELFFGEGSRLTVL.